The next 14 T cell receptor beta chains were all read from a single sample in a study of Graves' ophthalmopathy and Graves' hyperthyroidism. RNA transcripts provided the template for amplifying TCR beta CDR3 regions. The authors performed first-round RT-PCR with HTBI primers and then a second-round multiplex PCR. TCRdb reprocessed the multiplex PCR reads via MiXCR and lists one record per CDR3 protein. The repertoire has around 170,000 distinct CDR3 sequences, roughly two fifths of them found once; the top ten carry around 5.8%. The specimen was peripheral blood. The receptors here all came from a woman between 40 and 55 years old with Graves' ophthalmopathy.

This clonotype was seen more than once but under ten times. The CDR3 nucleotides are TGTGCCAGCAGTTACTCGCGAGTGCTAGAGACCCAGTACTTC. As protein: CASSYSRVLETQYF. The rearrangement joins TRBV6-2 or TRBV6-3 to TRBJ2-5; D is uncertain. CDR1 is MNHEY and CDR2 is SVGEGT in the germline V gene. V lost 0 bases and J 4 bases, leaving 9 bases between the germline ends. The CDR3 runs to 14 residues.

This clonotype was seen at least ten times. This rearrangement joins TRBV6-5 to TRBJ1-1; D gene unclear. This CDR3 contains 14 residues. V lost 7 bases and J lost 2, with 14 bases in between. Looked up from germline, CDR1 is MNHEY and CDR2 is SVGAGI. The chain's CDR3 is CASIRTGLNTEAFF. The CDR3 DNA reads as TGTGCCAGCATTAGGACCGGTTTAAACACTGAAGCTTTCTTT.

The CDR3 spells CASSLQGRVTEAFF. CDR3 bases: TGTGCCAGCAGTTTGCAGGGCCGGGTCACTGAAGCTTTCTTT. The rearrangement joins TRBV12-3 or TRBV12-4 to TRBJ1-1; D perhaps matches TRBD1 (5 bases). The CDR3 spans 14 residues. Trimming left V 3 bases short and J 4 bases short, with 12 bases between.

This clonotype was observed at least ten times. The V and J genes are TRBV11-1 and TRBJ1-3, with 7 bases matching TRBD1. This CDR3 region has 15 residues. The J segment lost 4 bases and the V segment lost 3 bases, leaving 6 bases of the junction unmatched. CDR1 and CDR2 from the germline V gene are SGHAT and FQDESV (reference sequence). CDR3: CASSFTGDLGNTIYF. The CDR3, as DNA: TGTGCCAGCAGCTTCACAGGGGACCTGGGAAACACCATATATTTT.

To note about this clonotype: Germline and junction disagree at one end, which may indicate a read error. The chain couples TRBV12-3 or TRBV12-4 to TRBJ1-1; D possibly corresponds to TRBD1 (5 bases). The CDR3 has 15 residues. The chain's CDR3 is CASILVLGPGTEAFF. The CDR3 DNA sequence: TGTGCCAGCATTTTAGTGCTGGGACCGGGGACTGAAGCTTTCTTT.

The table lists this clonotype with many counts. The rearrangement links TRBV28 to TRBJ1-2, with 7 bases lining up with TRBD1. This CDR3 comprises 14 residues. Germline V gene lookup returns CDR1 MDHEN and CDR2 SYDVKM. J lost 0 bases, V lost 5 bases, and 3 bases had no gene match. This chain's CDR3 is CASSPQGANYGYTF. CDR3 in DNA: TGTGCCAGCAGTCCCCAGGGGGCTAACTATGGCTACACCTTC.

V and J are TRBV6-2 or TRBV6-3 and TRBJ1-1; the D gene is possibly TRBD1 (5 bases). V was shortened by 8 bases and J by 2 bases, with 24 bases between the two germline ends. The CDR3 loop spans 17 amino acids. Per germline, CDR1 MNHEY and CDR2 SVGEGT. Here the CDR3 reads CASLGRVESPYNTEAFF. The CDR3 bases are TGTGCCAGCCTGGGCAGGGTGGAAAGCCCATACAACACTGAAGCTTTCTTT.

The CDR3 DNA sequence: TGTGCCAGCAGTTACTCGATACAGGGCGGCGGCTACACCTTC. It specifies CASSYSIQGGGYTF. J is TRBJ1-2 and V is TRBV6-5; maybe TRBD1 (6 bases). Germline CDR1 and CDR2: MNHEY and SVGAGI. This CDR3 region has 14 residues. V was trimmed by 0 bases and J by 8 bases, leaving 13 bases between them.

This clonotype was seen more than once but under ten times. The chain employs TRBV2 and TRBJ2-7, with 8 nucleotides matching TRBD1. CDR1 and CDR2 from the germline V gene are SNHLY and FYNNEI. The CDR3 contains 12 residues. V lost 4 bases, J lost 6 bases, and 2 bases stayed unmatched. CDR3 amino acids: CASSGGQGEQYF. CDR3 coding DNA: TGTGCCAGCAGTGGAGGACAGGGCGAGCAGTACTTC.

The J gene is TRBJ1-1, the V gene TRBV28, with 8 bases matching TRBD1. This CDR3 region has 15 residues. Unmatched junction bases numbered 6, after V lost 4 bases and J lost 2 bases. CDR1 is MDHEN, CDR2 SYDVKM, per germline. CDR3 protein: CASSSPGQANTEAFF. DNA of the CDR3: TGTGCCAGCAGTTCCCCGGGACAGGCAAACACTGAAGCTTTCTTT.

This clonotype showed up many times. J is TRBJ1-5 and V is TRBV6-2 or TRBV6-3; unclear D gene. CDR3 size: 12 residues. The V gene lost 2 bases and the J gene lost 7 bases, with 6 bases spanning the gap. From germline, CDR1 is MNHEY and CDR2 SVGEGT. The CDR3 DNA is TGTGCCAGCAGTTACCAATTACAGCCCCAGCATTTT. Translation: CASSYQLQPQHF.

This chain uses TRBV6-5 with TRBJ1-1, with D tentatively TRBD1 (5 bases). Trimming shortened V by 0 bases and J by 11 bases, and 16 bases separated the two germline ends. Germline values: CDR1 MNHEY, CDR2 SVGAGI. The CDR3 loop spans 14 amino acids. CDR3 region: CASSYSRGDGSAFF. CDR3 nucleotide sequence: TGTGCCAGCAGTTACTCTCGGGGGGATGGGTCGGCTTTCTTT.

This chain uses TRBV28 with TRBJ1-1; D is unclear. Germline CDR1 is MDHEN and CDR2 is SYDVKM. CDR3 length: 14 amino acids. The V gene lost 6 bases and the J gene lost 3 bases, with 14 bases spanning the gap. The CDR3 bases are TGTGCCAGCAGCCAGCCCGGACTGTACACTGAAGCTTTCTTT. Protein product: CASSQPGLYTEAFF.

This sequence joins TRBV6-2 or TRBV6-3 and TRBJ1-5, with D unresolved. V was clipped by 2 bases and J by 0 bases, with 20 bases between them. Germline assignment: CDR1 MNHEY and CDR2 SVGEGT. This CDR3 spans 19 amino acids. CDR3 region: CASSYTTYRTLHSNQPQHF. For the CDR3, the DNA is TGTGCCAGCAGTTACACGACGTACAGAACCCTGCATAGCAATCAGCCCCAGCATTTT.